This T cell receptor (beta chain) was identified in a study of regulatory T cells in long-lasting Graves disease. Study-wide points: The TCR repertoire of persistent Graves' patients was less diverse than that of newly diagnosed ones.

A remark on this clonotype: No antigen is known for it.

Stated time point: newly diagnosed GD, antithyroid drugs for less than 3 months. The TCR library was made from RNA extracted from PBMCs. Libraries of TCR beta came from iRepertoire HTBI primers plus Arm-PCR of CDR3 regions. One entry per CDR3 protein, called by TCRdb with MiXCR from the multiplex PCR reads. The table has roughly 320,000 distinct CDR3 sequences, over 15% seen once; the top ten hold approximately 30%. The data were also submitted as part of a second study, on T cells in Graves' hyperthyroidism and ophthalmopathy. That paper states: Blood samples included most of the expanded thyroid clonotypes exceeding 0.001.

This clonotype was obtained from a man aged 35 to 55 with Graves disease. The source was peripheral blood mononuclear cells (PBMCs), collected at new diagnosis, from a patient treated with antithyroid drugs.

CDR3 region: CASSDPRAGLQPQHF. DNA for the CDR3: TGTGCCAGCAGCGACCCACGCGCGGGTTTGCAGCCCCAGCATTTT. The chain carries TRBV7-2 and TRBJ1-5; D unclear. The germline V gene has CDR1 SGHTA and CDR2 FQGNSA. Trimming left V 5 bases short and J 7 bases short, with 18 bases between. This CDR3 is built from 15 residues.